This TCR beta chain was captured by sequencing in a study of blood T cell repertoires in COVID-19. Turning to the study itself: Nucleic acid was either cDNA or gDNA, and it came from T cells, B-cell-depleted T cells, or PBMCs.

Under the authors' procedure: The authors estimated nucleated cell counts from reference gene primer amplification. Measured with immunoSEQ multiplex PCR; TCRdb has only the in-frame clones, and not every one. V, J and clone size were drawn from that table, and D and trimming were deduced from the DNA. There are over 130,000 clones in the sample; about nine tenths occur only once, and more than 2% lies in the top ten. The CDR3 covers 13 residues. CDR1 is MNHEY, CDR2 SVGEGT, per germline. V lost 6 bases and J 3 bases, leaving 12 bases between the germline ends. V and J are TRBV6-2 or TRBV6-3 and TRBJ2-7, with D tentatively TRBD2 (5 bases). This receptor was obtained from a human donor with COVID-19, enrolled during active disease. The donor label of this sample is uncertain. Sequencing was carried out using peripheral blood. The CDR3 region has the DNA TGTGCCAGCAGCTCCGGACTTCTCTACGAGCAGTACTTC. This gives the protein CASSSGLLYEQYF.